This T cell receptor (beta chain) was sequenced during a study of blood T cell repertoires in COVID-19. Germline V CDR1 and CDR2: MNHEY, SVGEGT. Trimming cost V 2 bases and J 2 bases, with 22 bases left between them. This CDR3 contains 18 residues. The assay was immunoSEQ multiplex PCR, and TCRdb's table has in-frame clones only and misses some. The table lists about 52,000 clones, approximately 80% of them singletons. J is TRBJ2-7 and V is TRBV6-2 or TRBV6-3, with a weak D call TRBD1 (6 bases). Sequenced material: peripheral blood. The source of this sequence is an older man with active COVID-19. The CDR3 sequence is CASSYPLTRTDVPYEQYF. In nucleotides, the CDR3 is TGTGCCAGCAGTTACCCCCTTACTCGGACAGACGTCCCCTACGAGCAGTACTTC.